This T cell receptor beta chain was found in a study of T-cell reconstitution after alpha-beta-depleted transplantation in children. Study conclusions and caveats: After transplant, high TCRbeta diversity at day 60 in some patients arose from surviving recipient T cells and thymic progenitors. Newly made T cells mostly supplied T-cell counts and diversity one year after transplant.

Germline trimming cut 0 bases from V and 9 bases from J; bases unmatched to any gene: 9. The CDR3 extends over 18 amino acids. Germline values: CDR1 LGHNA, CDR2 YSLEER. Many counts were recorded for this clonotype. Its antigen is undetermined. TCRbeta library preparation incorporated unique molecular identifiers. One entry per CDR3 protein results from TCRdb running MiXCR on the PCR reads. The table records 150,000 to 250,000 distinct CDR3 sequences, 6.3% of them present only once. This specimen was PBMCs, taken before TCRalphabeta/CD19-depleted stem cell transplant. The rearrangement uses TRBV4-3 and TRBJ2-1; 15 bases align to TRBD2. This receptor was identified in a girl in the first two years of life with combined immunodeficiency, due to receive a stem cell transplant. CDR3 in DNA: TGCGCCAGCAGCCAAGATCGGTGGACTAGCGGGAGGGCCGGTGAGCAGTTCTTC. Protein: CASSQDRWTSGRAGEQFF.